This T cell receptor beta chain is drawn from a study of T cells in Graves' hyperthyroidism and ophthalmopathy. Findings and limits, study-wide: Expanded thyroid clonotypes (above 0.001) were mostly also found in blood. Ophthalmopathy stood apart from stable hyperthyroidism in a 13 V-J model.

V shed 6 bases and J 4 bases; nucleotides not matched to a gene: 5. The CDR3 sequence is 13 residues long. Regions amplified from RNA transcripts were the TCR beta CDR3 regions. In the first-round RT-PCR of the TCR CDR3, the HTBI primer set was used. TCRdb recomputed calls from the multiplex PCR reads with MiXCR, one row per CDR3 protein. This table holds 300,000 to 400,000 distinct CDR3 sequences, 15% to 20% found once. No progression to ophthalmopathy during 18 months of follow-up defined stable disease. The patients, who ranged from 18 to 65 in age, presented with newly diagnosed hyperthyroidism lasting under 2 months. This clonotype has ten or more counts. The antigen is undetermined.

The receptor comes from a woman aged 45-59 years with Graves' hyperthyroidism. Material: blood. The V and J genes are TRBV12-3 or TRBV12-4 and TRBJ1-2; 7 bases fit TRBD1. Written as DNA, the CDR3 is TGTGCCAGCAGCCCCACAGGGGCCTATGGCTACACCTTC. This translates into CASSPTGAYGYTF.